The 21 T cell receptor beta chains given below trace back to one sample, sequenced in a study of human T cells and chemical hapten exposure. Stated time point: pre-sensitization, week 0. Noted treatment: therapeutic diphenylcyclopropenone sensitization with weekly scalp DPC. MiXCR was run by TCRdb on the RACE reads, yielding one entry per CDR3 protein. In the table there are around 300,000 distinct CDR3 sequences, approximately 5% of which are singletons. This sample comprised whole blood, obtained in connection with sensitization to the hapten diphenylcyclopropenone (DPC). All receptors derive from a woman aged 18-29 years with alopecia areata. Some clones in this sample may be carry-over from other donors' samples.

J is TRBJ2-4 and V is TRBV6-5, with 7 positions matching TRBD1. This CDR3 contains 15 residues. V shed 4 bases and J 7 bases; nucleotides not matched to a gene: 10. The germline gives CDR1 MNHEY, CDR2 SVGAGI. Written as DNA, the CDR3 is TGTGCCAGCAGTTTGACAGGGTCCGGACCGAACATTCAGTACTTC. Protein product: CASSLTGSGPNIQYF.

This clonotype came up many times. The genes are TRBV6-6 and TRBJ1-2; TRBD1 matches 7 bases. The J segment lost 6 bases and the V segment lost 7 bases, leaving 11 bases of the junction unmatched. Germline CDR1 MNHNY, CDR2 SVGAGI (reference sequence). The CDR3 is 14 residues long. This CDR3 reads CASTQGGDEDGYTF. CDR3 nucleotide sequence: TGTGCCAGCACCCAGGGGGGTGACGAGGATGGCTACACCTTC.

CDR3 DNA: TGTGCCAGCAGTTCCCAGAGCAATCAGCCCCAGCATTTT. It is translated as CASSSQSNQPQHF. The chain recombines TRBV28 with TRBJ1-5; D ambiguous. The V and J ends lost 4 bases and 1 base respectively, with 5 bases between them. CDR1 and CDR2 (germline): MDHEN, SYDVKM. This CDR3 region has 13 residues.

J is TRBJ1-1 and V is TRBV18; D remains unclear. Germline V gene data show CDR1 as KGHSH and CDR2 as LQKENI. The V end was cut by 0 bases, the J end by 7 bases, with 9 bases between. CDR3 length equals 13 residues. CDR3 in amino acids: CASSPPENLEAFF. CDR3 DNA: TGTGCCAGCTCACCACCGGAAAACCTTGAAGCTTTCTTT.

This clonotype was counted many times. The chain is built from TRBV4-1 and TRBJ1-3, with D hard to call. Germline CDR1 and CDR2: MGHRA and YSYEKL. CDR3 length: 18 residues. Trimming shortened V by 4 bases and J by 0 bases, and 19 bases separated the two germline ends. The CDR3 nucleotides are TGCGCCAGCAGCCTAAGTTCGAGTCAGCTCATCTCTGGAAACACCATATATTTT. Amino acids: CASSLSSSQLISGNTIYF.

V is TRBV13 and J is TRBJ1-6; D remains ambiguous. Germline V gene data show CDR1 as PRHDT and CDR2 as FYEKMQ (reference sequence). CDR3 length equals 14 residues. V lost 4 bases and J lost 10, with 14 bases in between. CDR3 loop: CASSSPKILSPLHF. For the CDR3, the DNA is TGTGCCAGCAGCTCCCCGAAGATATTATCACCCCTCCACTTT.

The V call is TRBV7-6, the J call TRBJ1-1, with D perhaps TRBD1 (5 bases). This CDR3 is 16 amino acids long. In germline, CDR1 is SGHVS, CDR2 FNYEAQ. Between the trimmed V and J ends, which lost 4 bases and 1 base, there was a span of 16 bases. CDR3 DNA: TGTGCCAGCAGCTACCGGGGAGGGGCTGGGAACACTGAAGCTTTCTTT. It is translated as CASSYRGGAGNTEAFF. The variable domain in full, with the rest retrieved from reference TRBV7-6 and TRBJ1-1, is GAGVSQSPRYKVTKRGQDVALRCDPISGHVSLYWYRQALGQGPEFLTYFNYEAQQDKSGLPNDRFSAERPEGSISTLTIQRTEQRDSAMYRCASSYRGGAGNTEAFFGQGTRLTVV.

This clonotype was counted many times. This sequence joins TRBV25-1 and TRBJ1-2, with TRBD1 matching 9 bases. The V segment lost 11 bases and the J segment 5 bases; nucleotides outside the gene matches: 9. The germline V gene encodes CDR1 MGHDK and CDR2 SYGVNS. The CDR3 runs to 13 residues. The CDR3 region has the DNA TGTGCCGCCGTGCGGGACAGGGTTTATGGCTACACCTTC. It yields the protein CAAVRDRVYGYTF.

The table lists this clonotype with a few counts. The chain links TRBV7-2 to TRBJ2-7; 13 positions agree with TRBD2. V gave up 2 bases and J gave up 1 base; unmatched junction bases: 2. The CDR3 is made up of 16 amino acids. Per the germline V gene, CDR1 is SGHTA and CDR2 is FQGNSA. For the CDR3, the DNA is TGTGCCAGCAGCTTATCGACTAGCGGGGGGTCCTACGAGCAGTACTTC. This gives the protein CASSLSTSGGSYEQYF.

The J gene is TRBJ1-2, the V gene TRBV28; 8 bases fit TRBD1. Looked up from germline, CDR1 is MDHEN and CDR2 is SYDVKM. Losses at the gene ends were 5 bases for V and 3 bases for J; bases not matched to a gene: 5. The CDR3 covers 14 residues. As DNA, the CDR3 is TGTGCCAGCAGTACAGGGGGGAAGGACTATGGCTACACCTTC. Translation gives CASSTGGKDYGYTF.

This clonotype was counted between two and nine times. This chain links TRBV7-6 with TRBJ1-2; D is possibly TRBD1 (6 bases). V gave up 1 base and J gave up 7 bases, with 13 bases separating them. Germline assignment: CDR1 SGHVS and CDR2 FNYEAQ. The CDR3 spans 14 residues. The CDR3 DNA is TGTGCCAGCAGCTTAGTGGCAGGGGCGAGTGGCTACACCTTC. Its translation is CASSLVAGASGYTF. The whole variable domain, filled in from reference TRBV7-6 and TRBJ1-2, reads GAGVSQSPRYKVTKRGQDVALRCDPISGHVSLYWYRQALGQGPEFLTYFNYEAQQDKSGLPNDRFSAERPEGSISTLTIQRTEQRDSAMYRCASSLVAGASGYTFGSGTRLTVV.

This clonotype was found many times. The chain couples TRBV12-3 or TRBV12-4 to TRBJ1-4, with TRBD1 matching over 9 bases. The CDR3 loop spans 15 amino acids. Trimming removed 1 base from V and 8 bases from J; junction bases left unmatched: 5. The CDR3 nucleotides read TGTGCCAGCAGTTTAGTAGGGGGACAGGGAGAAAAACTGTTTTTT. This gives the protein CASSLVGGQGEKLFF.

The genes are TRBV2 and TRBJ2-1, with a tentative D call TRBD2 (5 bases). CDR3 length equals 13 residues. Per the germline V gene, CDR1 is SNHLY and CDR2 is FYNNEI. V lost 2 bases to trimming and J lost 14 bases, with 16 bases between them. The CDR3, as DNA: TGTGCCAGCAGTGAATACGGGGATTCTGACGAGTTCTTC. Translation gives CASSEYGDSDEFF. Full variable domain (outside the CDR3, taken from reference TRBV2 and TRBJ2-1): EPEVTQTPSHQVTQMGQEVILRCVPISNHLYFYWYRQILGQKVEFLVSFYNNEISEKSEIFDDQFSVERPDGSNFTLKIRSTKLEDSAMYFCASSEYGDSDEFFGPGTRLTVL.

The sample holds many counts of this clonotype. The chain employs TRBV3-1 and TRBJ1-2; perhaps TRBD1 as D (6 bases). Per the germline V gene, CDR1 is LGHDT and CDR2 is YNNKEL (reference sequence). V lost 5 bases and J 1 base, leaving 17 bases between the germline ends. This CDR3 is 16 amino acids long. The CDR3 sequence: CASSKPGTPFNYGYTF. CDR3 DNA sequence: TGTGCCAGCAGCAAACCTGGGACACCCTTTAACTATGGCTACACCTTC. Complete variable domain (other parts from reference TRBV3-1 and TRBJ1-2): DTAVSQTPKYLVTQMGNDKSIKCEQNLGHDTMYWYKQDSKKFLKIMFSYNNKELIINETVPNRFSPKSPDKAHLNLHINSLELGDSAVYFCASSKPGTPFNYGYTFGSGTRLTVV.

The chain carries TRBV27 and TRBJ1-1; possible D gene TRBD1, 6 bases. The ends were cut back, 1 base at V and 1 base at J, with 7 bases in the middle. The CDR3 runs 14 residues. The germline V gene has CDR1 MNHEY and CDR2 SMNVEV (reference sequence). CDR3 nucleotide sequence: TGTGCCAGCAGTTTATGGGGGCAGAACACTGAAGCTTTCTTT. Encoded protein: CASSLWGQNTEAFF.

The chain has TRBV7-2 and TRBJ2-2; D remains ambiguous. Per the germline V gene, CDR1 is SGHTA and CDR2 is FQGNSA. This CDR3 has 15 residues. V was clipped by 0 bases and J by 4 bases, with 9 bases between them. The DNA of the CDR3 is TGTGCCAGCAGCTTAGCGTCCCAGCCCACCGGGGAGCTGTTTTTT. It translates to CASSLASQPTGELFF.

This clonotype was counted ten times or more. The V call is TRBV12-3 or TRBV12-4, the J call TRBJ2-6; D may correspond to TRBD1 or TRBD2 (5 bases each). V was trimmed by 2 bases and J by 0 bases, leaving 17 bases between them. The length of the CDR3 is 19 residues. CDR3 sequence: CASSLRERGLSSGANVLTF. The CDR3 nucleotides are TGTGCCAGCAGTTTAAGGGAGAGGGGCCTAAGCTCTGGGGCCAACGTCCTGACTTTC.

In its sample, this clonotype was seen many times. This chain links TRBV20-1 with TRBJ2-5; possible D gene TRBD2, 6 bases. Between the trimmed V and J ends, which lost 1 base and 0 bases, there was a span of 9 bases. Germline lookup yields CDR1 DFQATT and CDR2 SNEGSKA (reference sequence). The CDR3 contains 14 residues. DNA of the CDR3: TGCAGTGCTAGAGGTGGAGGGAACCAAGAGACCCAGTACTTC. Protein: CSARGGGNQETQYF.

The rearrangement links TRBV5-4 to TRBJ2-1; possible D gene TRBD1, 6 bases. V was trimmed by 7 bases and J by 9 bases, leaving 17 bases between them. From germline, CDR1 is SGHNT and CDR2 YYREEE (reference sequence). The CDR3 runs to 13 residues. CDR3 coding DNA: TGTGCCAGCGGTAGGATGAGCAGGGGTGAGCAGTTCTTC. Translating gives CASGRMSRGEQFF.

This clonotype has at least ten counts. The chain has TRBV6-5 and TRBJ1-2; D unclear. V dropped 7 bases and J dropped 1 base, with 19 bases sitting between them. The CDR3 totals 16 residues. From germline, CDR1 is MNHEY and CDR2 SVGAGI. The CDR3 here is CASTPGVWGVNYGYTF. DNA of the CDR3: TGTGCCAGCACACCGGGCGTTTGGGGAGTTAACTATGGCTACACCTTC.

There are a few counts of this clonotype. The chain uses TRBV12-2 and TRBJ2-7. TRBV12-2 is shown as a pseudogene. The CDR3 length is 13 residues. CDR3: CASRSNQFYEQYF. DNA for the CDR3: TGTGCAAGTCGCTCAAACCAATTCTACGAGCAGTACTTC.